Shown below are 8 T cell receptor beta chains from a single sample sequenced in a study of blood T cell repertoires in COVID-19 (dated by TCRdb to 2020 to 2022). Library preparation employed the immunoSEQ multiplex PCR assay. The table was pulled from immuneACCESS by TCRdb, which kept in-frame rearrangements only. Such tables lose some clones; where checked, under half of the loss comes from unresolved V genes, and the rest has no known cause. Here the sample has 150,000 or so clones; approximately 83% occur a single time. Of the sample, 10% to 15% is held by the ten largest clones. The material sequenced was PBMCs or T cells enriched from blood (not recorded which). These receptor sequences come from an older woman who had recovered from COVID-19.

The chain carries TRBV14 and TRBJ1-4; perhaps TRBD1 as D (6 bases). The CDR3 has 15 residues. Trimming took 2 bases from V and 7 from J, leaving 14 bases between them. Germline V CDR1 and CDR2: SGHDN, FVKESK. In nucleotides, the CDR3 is TGTGCCAGCAGCCAAAGAGGGGGAAGGGGTGAAAAACTGTTTTTT. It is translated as CASSQRGGRGEKLFF.

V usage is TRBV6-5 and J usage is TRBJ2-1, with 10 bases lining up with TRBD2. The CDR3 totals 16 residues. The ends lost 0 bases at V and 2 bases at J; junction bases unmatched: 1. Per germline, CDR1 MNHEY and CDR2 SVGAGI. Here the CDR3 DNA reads TGTGCCAGCAGTTACTCAAGCGGGGGGGCCTACAATGAGCAGTTCTTC. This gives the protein CASSYSSGGAYNEQFF.

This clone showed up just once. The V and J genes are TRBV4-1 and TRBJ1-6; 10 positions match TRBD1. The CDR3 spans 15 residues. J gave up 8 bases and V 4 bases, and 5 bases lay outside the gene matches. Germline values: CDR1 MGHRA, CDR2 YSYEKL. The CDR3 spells CASSPEGQGYSPLHF. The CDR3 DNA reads TGCGCCAGCAGCCCGGAGGGACAGGGGTATTCACCCCTCCACTTT.

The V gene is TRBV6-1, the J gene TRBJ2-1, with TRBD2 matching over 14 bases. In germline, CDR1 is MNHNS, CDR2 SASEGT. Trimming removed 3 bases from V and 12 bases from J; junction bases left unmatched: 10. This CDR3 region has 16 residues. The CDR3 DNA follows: TGTGCCAGCAGTGACCCCGGACTAGCGGGAGGACTGAGGCAGTTCTTC. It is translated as CASSDPGLAGGLRQFF.

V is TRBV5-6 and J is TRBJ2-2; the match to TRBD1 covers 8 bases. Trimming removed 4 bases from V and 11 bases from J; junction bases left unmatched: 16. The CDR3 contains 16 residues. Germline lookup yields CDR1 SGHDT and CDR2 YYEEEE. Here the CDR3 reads CASSPRGTGFRGELFF. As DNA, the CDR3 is TGTGCCAGCAGCCCTCGAGGGACAGGATTTAGGGGAGAGCTGTTTTTT. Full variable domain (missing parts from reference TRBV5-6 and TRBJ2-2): DAGVTQSPTHLIKTRGQQVTLRCSPKSGHDTVSWYQQALGQGPQFIFQYYEEEERQRGNFPDRFSGHQFPNYSSELNVNALLLGDSALYLCASSPRGTGFRGELFFGEGSRLTVL.

CDR3 in amino acids: CASSSDLGQGAQGGYTF. The CDR3 DNA is TGTGCCAGCAGCTCGGACTTGGGACAGGGTGCCCAGGGGGGCTACACCTTC. The rearrangement joins TRBV5-4 to TRBJ1-2; TRBD1 matches 9 bases. The CDR3 loop spans 17 amino acids. In germline, CDR1 is SGHNT, CDR2 YYREEE (reference sequence). V shed 3 bases and J 8 bases; nucleotides not matched to a gene: 17. Looking up the rest from reference TRBV5-4 and TRBJ1-2 gives the full variable domain: ETGVTQSPTHLIKTRGQQVTLRCSSQSGHNTVSWYQQALGQGPQFIFQYYREEENGRGNFPPRFSGLQFPNYSSELNVNALELDDSALYLCASSSDLGQGAQGGYTFGSGTRLTVV.

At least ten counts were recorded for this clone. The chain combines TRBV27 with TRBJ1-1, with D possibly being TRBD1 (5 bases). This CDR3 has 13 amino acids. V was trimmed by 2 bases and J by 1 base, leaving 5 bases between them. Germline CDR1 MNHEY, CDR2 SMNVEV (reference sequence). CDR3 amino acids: CASSLGQNTEAFF. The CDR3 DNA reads TGTGCCAGCAGTTTAGGACAGAACACTGAAGCTTTCTTT.

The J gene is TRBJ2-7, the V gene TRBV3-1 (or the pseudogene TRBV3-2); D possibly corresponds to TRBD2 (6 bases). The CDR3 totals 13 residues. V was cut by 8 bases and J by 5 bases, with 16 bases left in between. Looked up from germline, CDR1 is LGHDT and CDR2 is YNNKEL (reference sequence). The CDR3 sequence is CASGSPGVDEQYF. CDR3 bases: TGTGCCAGCGGGTCCCCGGGGGTCGACGAGCAGTACTTC.